The 20 T cell receptor beta chains below all came from one sample that was sequenced in a study of molecular identifiers for immune sequencing clone quantification (dated by TCRdb to between 2018 and 2020). Preparation of the library involved PCR. These reads were obtained on an Illumina HiSeq 4000. TCRdb handled the public reads itself, with Q25 trimming in fastp and clone calling in MiXCR, and kept productive beta chains. Rows are combined by CDR3 protein, so each entry shows the most common genes and DNA. The sample includes about 640,000 distinct CDR3 sequences, with 20% observed a single time. The ten biggest clones cover under 0.95% of the sample. The material sequenced was naive CD8+ T cells from blood, with Jurkat cell RNA spiked in. Read against the paper, the sample's cell subset or site label means: FACS-sorted CD8+CD4-CCR7+CD45RA+ naive T cells. Receptors were obtained from a human donor in good health. Some libraries in this study had Jurkat cell RNA spiked in.

A word on this clonotype: This clone may be a read error of a much larger clone one base away. J is TRBJ1-5 and V is TRBV6-1; D uncertain. Looked up from germline, CDR1 is MNHNS and CDR2 is SASEGT. The CDR3 consists of 12 residues. The CDR3 region has the DNA TGTGCCGGCAGTGAAGCGATCCAGCCCCAGCATTTT. The encoded protein is CAGSEAIQPQHF.

This clonotype was detected many times. The V gene is TRBV19, the J gene TRBJ1-1; D is perhaps TRBD1 (5 bases). Between the trimmed V and J ends, which lost 3 bases and 5 bases, there was a span of 10 bases. The CDR3 covers 13 residues. CDR1 and CDR2 from the germline V gene are LNHDA and SQIVND (reference sequence). CDR3 sequence: CASSMGLRTEAFF. The CDR3 DNA reads as TGTGCCAGTAGTATGGGACTGCGGACTGAAGCTTTCTTT.

This clonotype showed up many times. The CDR3 protein is CSARGTSGYEQYF. The CDR3 nucleotides read TGCAGTGCTAGAGGCACTAGCGGATACGAGCAGTACTTC. The chain links TRBV20-1 to TRBJ2-7, with TRBD2 matching over 8 bases. The CDR3 sequence is 13 residues long. In germline, CDR1 is DFQATT, CDR2 SNEGSKA (reference sequence). The V and J ends lost 1 base and 4 bases, in that order; junction bases with no gene match: 3.

This clonotype was seen repeatedly, ten times or more. The chain couples TRBV4-1 to TRBJ1-5, with D perhaps TRBD1 (5 bases). The germline V gene has CDR1 MGHRA and CDR2 YSYEKL. This CDR3 comprises 15 residues. V was pared by 0 bases and J by 6 bases, with 12 bases between. CDR3 DNA sequence: TGCGCCAGCAGCCAAGAACTAGGTAGGGGTCAGCCCCAGCATTTT. Protein sequence: CASSQELGRGQPQHF.

In this sample, this clonotype turned up many times. The V call is TRBV10-2, the J call TRBJ2-5, with D unclear. V lost 4 bases to trimming and J lost 3 bases, with 9 bases between them. From germline, CDR1 is WSHSY and CDR2 SAAADI. The length of the CDR3 is 13 residues. This CDR3 is CASSGPRKETQYF. The CDR3 DNA sequence: TGCGCCAGCAGTGGTCCTCGGAAAGAGACCCAGTACTTC.

This clonotype has just a few counts. This sequence joins TRBV27 and TRBJ2-1; maybe TRBD2 (5 bases). The CDR3 totals 17 residues. Looked up from germline, CDR1 is MNHEY and CDR2 is SMNVEV (reference sequence). The germline V and J ends were trimmed by 4 bases and 2 bases, with 18 bases remaining between them. The CDR3 bases are TGTGCCAGCAGTTCCCCCCGGGGTGAGCAAACCTACAATGAGCAGTTCTTC. It translates to CASSSPRGEQTYNEQFF.

The V call is TRBV4-3, the J call TRBJ2-1; D perhaps matches TRBD2 (6 bases). The CDR3 has 17 residues. The germline gives CDR1 LGHNA, CDR2 YSLEER. Trimming stripped 0 bases from V and 0 bases from J, with 12 bases between. CDR3 DNA sequence: TGCGCCAGCAGCCAAGATCCCGAGGGAGGCTCCTACAATGAGCAGTTCTTC. Its translation: CASSQDPEGGSYNEQFF.

The chain joins TRBV28 to TRBJ2-1; D unresolved. V was pared by 2 bases and J by 8 bases, with 16 bases between. Germline assignment: CDR1 MDHEN and CDR2 SYDVKM. This CDR3 has 15 residues. CDR3 DNA: TGTGCCAGCAGTTTAGGGCCACTCGGTTACGATGAGCAGTTCTTC. It encodes CASSLGPLGYDEQFF.

The chain is built from TRBV12-3 or TRBV12-4 and TRBJ1-2; no firm D call. The V gene lost 2 bases and the J gene lost 3 bases, with 19 bases spanning the gap. The CDR3 is 17 residues long. The CDR3 sequence is CASSLNSLPEYDYGYTF. CDR3 nucleotides: TGTGCCAGCAGTTTAAATAGTCTGCCGGAGTATGACTATGGCTACACCTTC.

The sample holds many counts of this clonotype. The chain combines TRBV7-2 with TRBJ2-3; D gene uncertain. The germline CDR1 and CDR2 sequences are SGHTA and FQGNSA. Trimming took off 5 bases at V and 4 bases at J, with 7 bases between the two ends. This CDR3 region has 12 residues. CDR3 amino acids: CASSVFADTQYF. Here the CDR3 DNA reads TGTGCCAGCAGCGTTTTCGCAGATACGCAGTATTTT.

At least ten counts were recorded for this clonotype. The chain joins TRBV5-5 to TRBJ2-2; TRBD1 agrees at 7 bases. V lost 4 bases, J lost 0 bases, and 9 bases stayed unmatched. Germline V CDR1 and CDR2: SGHKS, YYEKEE (reference sequence). This CDR3 spans 17 amino acids. In DNA, the CDR3 is TGTGCCAGCAGCCTCATTCCCCAGGGGGCGAACACCGGGGAGCTGTTTTTT. It encodes CASSLIPQGANTGELFF.

CDR3 sequence reads: CASSLSSGMDNEQFF. The CDR3 region has the DNA TGTGCCAGCAGCTTATCTAGCGGCATGGACAATGAGCAGTTCTTC. The rearrangement links TRBV7-3 to TRBJ2-1; 7 positions agree with TRBD2. Germline assignment: CDR1 SGHTA and CDR2 FQGTGA. The V gene end was trimmed by 2 bases and the J gene end by 5 bases; junction bases not matched to a gene: 6. The CDR3 is 15 residues long.

Many counts were recorded for this clonotype. The chain has TRBV19 and TRBJ1-5; 12 nucleotides match TRBD1. Germline lookup yields CDR1 LNHDA and CDR2 SQIVND (reference sequence). The CDR3 has 14 amino acids. Unmatched junction bases numbered 2, after V lost 6 bases and J lost 5 bases. CDR3 protein: CASRGTGGDQPQHF. CDR3 coding DNA: TGTGCCAGTAGAGGGACAGGGGGCGATCAGCCCCAGCATTTT.

This clonotype was seen at least ten times. The chain uses TRBV9 and TRBJ2-2, with D perhaps being TRBD1 or TRBD2 (5 bases each). With 2 bases removed from V and 0 bases from J, the gap between germline ends came to 8 bases. CDR1 and CDR2 (germline): SGDLS, YYNGEE. The CDR3 runs 15 residues. The CDR3 protein is CASSVGTTNTGELFF. CDR3 bases: TGTGCCAGCAGCGTGGGGACGACGAACACCGGGGAGCTGTTTTTT.

This clonotype has only one observation. This clone may be a read error of a much larger clone one base away. The V gene is TRBV5-5, the J gene TRBJ1-1; TRBD1 is a possible D gene (5 bases). CDR3 length: 16 amino acids. Germline V CDR1 and CDR2: SGHKS, YYEKEE (reference sequence). The CDR3 nucleotides are TGTGCCAGCGGCTTGGGGCCGGGGCTCTCGGGCACTGAAGCTTTCTTT. Translating it yields CASGLGPGLSGTEAFF.

This clonotype was counted at least ten times. This chain connects TRBV12-3 or TRBV12-4 to TRBJ1-1; possible D gene TRBD1, 6 bases. The CDR3 contains 14 residues. V was cut by 7 bases and J by 3 bases, with 15 bases left in between. In nucleotides, the CDR3 is TGTGCCAGCACTCCACAGGGCTGGGACACTGAAGCTTTCTTT. Translation: CASTPQGWDTEAFF.

This clonotype appeared a few times. The gene calls are TRBV6-1 and TRBJ2-3; D may be TRBD2 (6 bases). The germline V and J ends were trimmed by 1 base and 2 bases, with 13 bases remaining between them. In germline, CDR1 is MNHNS, CDR2 SASEGT. The CDR3 runs 16 residues. CDR3: CASSEVSGHITDTQYF. The CDR3 bases are TGTGCCAGCAGTGAAGTGAGCGGGCACATCACAGATACGCAGTATTTT.

In its sample, this clonotype was seen many times. The chain carries TRBV19 and TRBJ2-6; the D gene is possibly TRBD2 (5 bases). This CDR3 region has 14 residues. The germline V gene encodes CDR1 LNHDA and CDR2 SQIVND (reference sequence). V was trimmed by 7 bases and J by 1 base, leaving 8 bases between them. The CDR3 region is CASNPGSGANVLTF. In DNA, the CDR3 is TGTGCCAGTAATCCGGGATCTGGGGCCAACGTCCTGACTTTC.

In this sample, this clonotype turned up many times. V and J are TRBV3-2 and TRBJ2-7; the DNA was not compared with TRBD2, the D call given in the table. TRBV3-2 is reported as a pseudogene. CDR3 length equals 16 residues. The CDR3 bases are TGTGCCAGCAGCCAAGGTCAGCGGGGGTTTCCCTACGAGCAGTACTTC. Translated: CASSQGQRGFPYEQYF.

To note about this clonotype: The junction differs from germline at one of its ends, possibly a read error. The chain is built from TRBV15 and TRBJ2-3, with D hard to call. Germline-derived CDR1 and CDR2 are LNHNV and YYDKDF (reference sequence). The CDR3 length is 14 residues. CDR3 DNA sequence: TGTGCCATCAGCAGTGAAATTAGGACAGATACGCAGTATTTT. Translated: CAISSEIRTDTQYF.